This entry is about one TCR beta chain. Germline V gene sequence: CDR1 SEHNR, CDR2 FQNEAQ (reference sequence). The length of the CDR3 is 12 residues. Trimming took off 2 bases at V and 6 bases at J, with 8 bases between the two ends. The entry originates in a study of somatic mutations in cytotoxic T cells in rheumatoid arthritis. Study as a whole: It was right after diagnosis, before any treatment, that patient blood (around 33 ml EDTA) was drawn.

Sequencing was performed with immunoSEQ multiplex PCR; in TCRdb, only in-frame clones are kept and a portion is missing. The sample lists about 6,900 clones, about 79% occurring once. This sequence was found in an adult with rheumatoid arthritis. Sequenced: CD8+ T cells sorted from blood. The chain uses TRBV7-9 and TRBJ2-7; TRBD2 is a possible D gene (5 bases). This CDR3 reads CASSLRGIEQYF. The CDR3 nucleotides read TGTGCCAGCAGCTTACGGGGTATCGAGCAGTACTTC.